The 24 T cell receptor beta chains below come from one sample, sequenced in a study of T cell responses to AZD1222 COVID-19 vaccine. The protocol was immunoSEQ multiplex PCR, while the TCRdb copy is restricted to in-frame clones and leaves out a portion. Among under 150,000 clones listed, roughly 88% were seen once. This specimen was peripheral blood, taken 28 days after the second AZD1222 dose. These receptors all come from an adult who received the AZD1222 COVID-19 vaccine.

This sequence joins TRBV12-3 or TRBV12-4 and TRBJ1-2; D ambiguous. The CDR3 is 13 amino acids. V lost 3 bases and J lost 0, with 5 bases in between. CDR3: CASSLQTNYGYTF. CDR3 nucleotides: TGTGCCAGCAGTTTGCAGACTAACTATGGCTACACCTTC.

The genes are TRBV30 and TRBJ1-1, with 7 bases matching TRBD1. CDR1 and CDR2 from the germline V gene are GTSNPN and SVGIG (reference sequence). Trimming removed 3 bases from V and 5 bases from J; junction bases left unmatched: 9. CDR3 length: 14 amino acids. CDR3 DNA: TGTGCCTGGAGGATTGACAGGGTAAGGACTGAAGCTTTCTTT. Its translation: CAWRIDRVRTEAFF.

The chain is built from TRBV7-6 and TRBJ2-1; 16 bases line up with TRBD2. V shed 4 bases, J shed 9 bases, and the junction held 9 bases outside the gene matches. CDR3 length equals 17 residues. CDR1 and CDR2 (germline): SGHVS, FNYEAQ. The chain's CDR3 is CASSSEGLAGGPGEQFF. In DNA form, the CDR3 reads TGTGCCAGCAGCTCGGAGGGACTAGCGGGAGGGCCGGGTGAGCAGTTCTTC.

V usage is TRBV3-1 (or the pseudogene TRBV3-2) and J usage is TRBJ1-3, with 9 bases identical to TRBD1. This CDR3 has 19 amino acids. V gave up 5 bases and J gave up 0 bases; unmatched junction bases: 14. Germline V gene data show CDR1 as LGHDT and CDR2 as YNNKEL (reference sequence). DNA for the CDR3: TGTGCCAGCAGCTTTGACCGGGACAGGGAGGGTAACTCTGGAAACACCATATATTTT. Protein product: CASSFDRDREGNSGNTIYF.

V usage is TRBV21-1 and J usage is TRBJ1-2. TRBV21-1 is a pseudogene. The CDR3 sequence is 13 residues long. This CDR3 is CASSIRLSYGYTF. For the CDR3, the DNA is TGTGCCAGCAGCATTCGGCTTAGCTATGGCTACACCTTC.

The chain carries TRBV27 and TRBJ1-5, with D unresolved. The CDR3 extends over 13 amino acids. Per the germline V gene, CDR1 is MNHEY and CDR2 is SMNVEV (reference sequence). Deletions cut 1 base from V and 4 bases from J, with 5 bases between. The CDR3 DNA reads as TGTGCCAGCAGTTTATGGGAGAATCAGCCCCAGCATTTT. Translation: CASSLWENQPQHF.

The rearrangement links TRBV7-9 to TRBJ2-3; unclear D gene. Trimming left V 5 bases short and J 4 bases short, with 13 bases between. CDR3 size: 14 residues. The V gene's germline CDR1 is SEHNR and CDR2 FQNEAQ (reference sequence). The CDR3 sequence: CASSAPSKPDTQYF. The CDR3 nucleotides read TGTGCCAGCAGCGCCCCCTCAAAGCCAGATACGCAGTATTTT. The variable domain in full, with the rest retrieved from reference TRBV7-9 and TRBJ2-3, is DTGVSQNPRHKITKRGQNVTFRCDPISEHNRLYWYRQTLGQGPEFLTYFQNEAQLEKSRLLSDRFSAERPKGSFSTLEIQRTEQGDSAMYLCASSAPSKPDTQYFGPGTRLTVL.

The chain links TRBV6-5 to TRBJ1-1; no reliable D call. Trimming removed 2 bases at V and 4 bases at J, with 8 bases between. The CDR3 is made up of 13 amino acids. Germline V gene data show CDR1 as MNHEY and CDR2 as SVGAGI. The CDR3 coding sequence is TGTGCCAGCAGTTACAGGGAAGGCACTGAAGCTTTCTTT. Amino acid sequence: CASSYREGTEAFF.

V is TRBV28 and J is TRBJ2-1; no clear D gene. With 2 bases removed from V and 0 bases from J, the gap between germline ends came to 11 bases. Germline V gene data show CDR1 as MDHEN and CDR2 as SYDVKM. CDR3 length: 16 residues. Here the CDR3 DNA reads TGTGCCAGCAGTTTAGGAAGTAGGACCTCCTACAATGAGCAGTTCTTC. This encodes CASSLGSRTSYNEQFF.

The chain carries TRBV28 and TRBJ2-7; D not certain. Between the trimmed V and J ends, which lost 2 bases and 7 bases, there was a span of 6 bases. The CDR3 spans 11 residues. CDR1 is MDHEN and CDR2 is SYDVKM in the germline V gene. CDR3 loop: CASSLRWEQYF. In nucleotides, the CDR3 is TGTGCCAGCAGTTTAAGGTGGGAGCAGTACTTC.

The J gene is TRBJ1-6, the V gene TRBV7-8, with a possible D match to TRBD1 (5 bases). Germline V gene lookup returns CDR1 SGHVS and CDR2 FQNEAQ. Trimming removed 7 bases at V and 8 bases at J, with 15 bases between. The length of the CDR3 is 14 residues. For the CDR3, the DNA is TGTGCCAGCACCTCAGGGAAGGCGGATTCACCCCTCCACTTT. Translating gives CASTSGKADSPLHF.

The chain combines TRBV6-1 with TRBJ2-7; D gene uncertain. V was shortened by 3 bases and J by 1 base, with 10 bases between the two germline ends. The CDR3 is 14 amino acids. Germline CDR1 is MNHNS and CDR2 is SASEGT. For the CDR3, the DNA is TGTGCCAGCAGTGACGGCTGGTATTCCTACGAGCAGTACGTC. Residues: CASSDGWYSYEQYV.

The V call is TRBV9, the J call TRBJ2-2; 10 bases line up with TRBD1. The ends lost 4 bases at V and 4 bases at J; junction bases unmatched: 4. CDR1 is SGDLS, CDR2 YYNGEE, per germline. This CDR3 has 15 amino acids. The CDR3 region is CASSPRTGGTGELFF. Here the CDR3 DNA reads TGTGCCAGCAGCCCGCGGACAGGGGGCACCGGGGAGCTGTTTTTT. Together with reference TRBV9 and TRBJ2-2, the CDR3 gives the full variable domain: DSGVTQTPKHLITATGQRVTLRCSPRSGDLSVYWYQQSLDQGLQFLIQYYNGEERAKGNILERFSAQQFPDLHSELNLSSLELGDSALYFCASSPRTGGTGELFFGEGSRLTVL.

In DNA, the CDR3 is TGTGCCAGCAGCTTAGGCGGGGCCCTTCTGGGCCGCGGCACTGAAGCTTTCTTT. The encoded protein is CASSLGGALLGRGTEAFF. This chain connects TRBV11-2 to TRBJ1-1, with a weak D call TRBD1 (5 bases). The germline V gene encodes CDR1 SGHAT and CDR2 FQNNGV. This CDR3 region has 18 residues. Trimming removed 1 base from V and 4 bases from J, with 22 bases in between. Full variable domain (rest looked up from reference TRBV11-2 and TRBJ1-1): EAGVAQSPRYKIIEKRQSVAFWCNPISGHATLYWYQQILGQGPKLLIQFQNNGVVDDSQLPKDRFSAERLKGVDSTLKIQPAKLEDSAVYLCASSLGGALLGRGTEAFFGQGTRLTVV.

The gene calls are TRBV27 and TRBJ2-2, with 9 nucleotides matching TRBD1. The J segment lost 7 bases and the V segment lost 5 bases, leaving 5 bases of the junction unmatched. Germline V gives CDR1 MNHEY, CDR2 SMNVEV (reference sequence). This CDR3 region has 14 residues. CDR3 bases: TGTGCCAGCAGTCGGACAGGGGCCGGCGGGGAGCTGTTTTTT. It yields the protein CASSRTGAGGELFF.

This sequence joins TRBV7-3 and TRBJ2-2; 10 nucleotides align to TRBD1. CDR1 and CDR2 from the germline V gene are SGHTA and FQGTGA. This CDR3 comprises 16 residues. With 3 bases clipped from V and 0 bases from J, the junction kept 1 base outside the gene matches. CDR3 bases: TGTGCCAGCAGCTTTGGGACAGGGGCGAACACCGGGGAGCTGTTTTTT. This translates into CASSFGTGANTGELFF. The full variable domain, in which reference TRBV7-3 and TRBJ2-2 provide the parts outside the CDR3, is GAGVSQTPSNKVTEKGKYVELRCDPISGHTALYWYRQSLGQGPEFLIYFQGTGAADDSGLPNDRFFAVRPEGSVSTLKIQRTERGDSAVYLCASSFGTGANTGELFFGEGSRLTVL.

This CDR3 reads CASSREIKTNEKLFF. CDR3 DNA sequence: TGTGCCAGCTCCCGGGAGATAAAAACTAATGAAAAACTGTTTTTT. The gene calls are TRBV18 and TRBJ1-4, with unresolved D. Germline CDR1 and CDR2: KGHSH and LQKENI. The CDR3 runs to 15 residues. Trimming removed 6 bases at V and 1 base at J, with 12 bases between. Full variable domain (remainder filled in from reference TRBV18 and TRBJ1-4): NAGVMQNPRHLVRRRGQEARLRCSPMKGHSHVYWYRQLPEEGLKFMVYLQKENIIDESGMPKERFSAEFPKEGPSILRIQQVVRGDSAAYFCASSREIKTNEKLFFGSGTQLSVL.

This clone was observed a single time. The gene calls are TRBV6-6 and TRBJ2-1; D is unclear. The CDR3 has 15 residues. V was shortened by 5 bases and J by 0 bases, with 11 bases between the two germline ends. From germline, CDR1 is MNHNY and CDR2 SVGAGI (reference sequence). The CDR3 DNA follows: TGTGCCAGCAGTCGTGACTCGAGCTCCTACAATGAGCAGTTCTTC. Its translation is CASSRDSSSYNEQFF.

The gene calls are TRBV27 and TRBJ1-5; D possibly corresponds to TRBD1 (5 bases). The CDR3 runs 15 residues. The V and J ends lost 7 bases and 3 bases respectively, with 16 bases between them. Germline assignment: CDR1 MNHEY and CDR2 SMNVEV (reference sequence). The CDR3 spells CASTRRAGPNQPQHF. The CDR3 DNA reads TGTGCCAGCACACGTCGGGCAGGGCCCAATCAGCCCCAGCATTTT.

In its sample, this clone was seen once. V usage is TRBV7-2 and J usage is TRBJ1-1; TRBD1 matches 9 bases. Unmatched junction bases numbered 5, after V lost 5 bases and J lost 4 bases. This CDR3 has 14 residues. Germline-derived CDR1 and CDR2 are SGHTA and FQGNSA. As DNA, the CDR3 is TGTGCCAGCAGCGCAGACAGGGGGGGCACTGAAGCTTTCTTT. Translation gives CASSADRGGTEAFF. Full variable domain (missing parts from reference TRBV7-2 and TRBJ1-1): GAGVSQSPSNKVTEKGKDVELRCDPISGHTALYWYRQSLGQGLEFLIYFQGNSAPDKSGLPSDRFSAERTGGSVSTLTIQRTQQEDSAVYLCASSADRGGTEAFFGQGTRLTVV.

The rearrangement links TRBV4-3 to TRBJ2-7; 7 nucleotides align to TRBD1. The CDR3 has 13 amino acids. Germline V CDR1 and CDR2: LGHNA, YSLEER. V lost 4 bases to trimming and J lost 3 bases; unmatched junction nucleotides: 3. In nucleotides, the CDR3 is TGCGCCAGCAGCCGGGACAGCGACTACGAGCAGTACTTC. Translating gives CASSRDSDYEQYF.

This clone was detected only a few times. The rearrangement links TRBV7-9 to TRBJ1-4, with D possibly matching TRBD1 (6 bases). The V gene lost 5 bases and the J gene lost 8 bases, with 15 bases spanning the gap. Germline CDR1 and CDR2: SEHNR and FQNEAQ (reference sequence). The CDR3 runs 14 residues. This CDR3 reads CASSLRGLKEKLFF. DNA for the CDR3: TGTGCCAGCAGCCTCAGGGGTCTCAAGGAAAAACTGTTTTTT. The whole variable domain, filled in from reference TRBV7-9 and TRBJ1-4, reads DTGVSQNPRHKITKRGQNVTFRCDPISEHNRLYWYRQTLGQGPEFLTYFQNEAQLEKSRLLSDRFSAERPKGSFSTLEIQRTEQGDSAMYLCASSLRGLKEKLFFGSGTQLSVL.

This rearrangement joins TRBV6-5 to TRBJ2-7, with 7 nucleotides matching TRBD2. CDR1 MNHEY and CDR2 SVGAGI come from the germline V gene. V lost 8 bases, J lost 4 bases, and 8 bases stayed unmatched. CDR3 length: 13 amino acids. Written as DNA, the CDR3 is TGTGCCAGCGGGCGGGAGAGGGGTTACGAGCAGTACTTC. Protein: CASGRERGYEQYF.

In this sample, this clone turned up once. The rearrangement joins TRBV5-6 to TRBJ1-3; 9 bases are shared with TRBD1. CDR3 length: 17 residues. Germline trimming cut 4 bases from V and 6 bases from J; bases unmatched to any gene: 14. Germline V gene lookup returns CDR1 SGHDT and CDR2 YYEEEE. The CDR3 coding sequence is TGTGCCAGCAGCCTGGAGACAGGGACAGGGCGGCTAAACACCATATATTTT. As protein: CASSLETGTGRLNTIYF.